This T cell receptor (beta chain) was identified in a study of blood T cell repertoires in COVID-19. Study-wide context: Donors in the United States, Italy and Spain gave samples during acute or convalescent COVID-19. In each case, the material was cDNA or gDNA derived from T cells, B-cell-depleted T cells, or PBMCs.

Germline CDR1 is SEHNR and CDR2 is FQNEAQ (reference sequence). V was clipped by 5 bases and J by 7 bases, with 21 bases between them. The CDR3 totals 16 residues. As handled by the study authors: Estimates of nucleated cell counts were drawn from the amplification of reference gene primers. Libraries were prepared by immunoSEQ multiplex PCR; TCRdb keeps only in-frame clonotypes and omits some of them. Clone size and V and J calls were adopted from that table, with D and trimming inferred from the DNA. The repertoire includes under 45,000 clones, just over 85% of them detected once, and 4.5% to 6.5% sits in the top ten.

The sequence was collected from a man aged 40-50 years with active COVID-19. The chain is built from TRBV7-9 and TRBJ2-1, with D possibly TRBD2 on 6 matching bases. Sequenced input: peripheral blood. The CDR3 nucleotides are TGTGCCAGCAGCCCCCGCTCAGGAGGGCCGAGAAATGAGCAGTTCTTC. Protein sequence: CASSPRSGGPRNEQFF. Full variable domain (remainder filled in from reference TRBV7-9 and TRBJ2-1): DTGVSQNPRHKITKRGQNVTFRCDPISEHNRLYWYRQTLGQGPEFLTYFQNEAQLEKSRLLSDRFSAERPKGSFSTLEIQRTEQGDSAMYLCASSPRSGGPRNEQFFGPGTRLTVL.